The 21 T cell receptor beta chains in this list originate from one sample, sequenced in a study of T cells in Graves' hyperthyroidism and ophthalmopathy. It was RNA transcripts that yielded the amplified TCR beta CDR3 regions. Carried out on the TCR CDR3, a first-round RT-PCR used the HTBI primer set. TCRdb ran MiXCR on the multiplex PCR reads and lists one entry per CDR3 protein. The data hold 500,000 to 750,000 distinct CDR3 sequences, with under 60% observed a single time. The specimen was peripheral blood or thyroid tissue (not recorded which). The receptors were sampled from a woman aged 18 to 35 with Graves' hyperthyroidism.

With respect to this clonotype: A much larger clone is a single base away; this may be a read error. The conserved phenylalanine or tryptophan is not found at the CDR3 terminus, so this likely reflects a read error. This chain connects TRBV12-3 or TRBV12-4 to TRBJ2-7; 12 nucleotides agree with TRBD1. This CDR3 spans 16 amino acids. J was trimmed by 4 bases and V by 4 bases; bases with no gene match: 8. The CDR3 DNA follows: TGTGCCAGCAGTTCCCCGGGACAGGGGGCGATTTACGAGCAGTACCTC. Amino acids: CASSSPGQGAIYEQYL.

This clonotype has only one observation. Sequence at one end of the junction differs from germline and may be a read error. V is TRBV6-1 and J is TRBJ1-2, with D perhaps TRBD1 (5 bases). The CDR3 is made up of 13 amino acids. Germline loops: CDR1 MNHNS, CDR2 SASEGT. This CDR3 is CAGSWGSNYGYTF. The CDR3, as DNA: TGTGCCGGCAGTTGGGGGTCCAACTATGGCTACACCTTC.

This chain connects TRBV29-1 to TRBJ2-7, with D possibly being TRBD1 (6 bases). Germline-derived CDR1 and CDR2 are SQVTM and ANQGSEA. The CDR3 length is 11 residues. V was cut by 8 bases and J by 2 bases, with 10 bases left in between. CDR3 sequence: CSHRDPYEQYF. The CDR3 DNA follows: TGCAGCCACAGGGACCCCTACGAGCAGTACTTC.

The chain recombines TRBV12-3 or TRBV12-4 with TRBJ1-1; possibly TRBD1 for D (5 bases). Trimming left V 1 base short and J 1 base short, with 7 bases between. The CDR3 consists of 14 residues. This chain's CDR3 is CASSLVDRNTEAFF. In DNA form, the CDR3 reads TGTGCCAGCAGTTTAGTAGACAGGAACACTGAAGCTTTCTTT.

This clonotype was observed many times. This chain connects TRBV6-2 or TRBV6-3 to TRBJ2-6; no clear D gene. The CDR3 contains 14 residues. V lost 10 bases and J lost 0, with 10 bases in between. Looked up from germline, CDR1 is MNHEY and CDR2 is SVGEGT. This chain's CDR3 is CATHGTSGANVLTF. CDR3 coding DNA: TGTGCCACCCATGGCACCTCTGGGGCCAACGTCCTGACTTTC.

As regards this clonotype: At one end, the junction sequence differs from germline, possibly due to a read error. The V gene is TRBV10-3, the J gene TRBJ2-7, with TRBD1 identical over 10 bases. The end of the DNA is better explained by TRBJ2-1, so the J call may be wrong. The CDR3 is 15 amino acids. Germline V gene sequence: CDR1 ENHRY, CDR2 SYGVKD. CDR3: CASSEEGTGATEQFF. CDR3 bases: TGTGCCAGCAGTGAAGAAGGGACAGGGGCTACTGAGCAGTTCTTC.

The DNA of the CDR3 is TGTGCCAGCAGCGGGTCAAGCGGGGGGTCGTCAGATACGCAGTATTTT. This gives the protein CASSGSSGGSSDTQYF. The genes are TRBV9 and TRBJ2-3; TRBD2 matches 9 bases. Per the germline V gene, CDR1 is SGDLS and CDR2 is YYNGEE. With 3 bases clipped from V and 4 bases from J, the junction kept 9 bases outside the gene matches. The CDR3 sequence is 16 residues long.

This clonotype was seen ten or more times. This chain connects TRBV19 to TRBJ1-1; D is undetermined. The CDR3 sequence is 13 residues long. The V gene lost 3 bases and the J gene lost 8 bases, with 13 bases spanning the gap. The germline CDR1 and CDR2 sequences are LNHDA and SQIVND (reference sequence). The CDR3 DNA is TGTGCCAGTAGTATTACGGATTCGATCGAAGCTTTCTTT. It codes for CASSITDSIEAFF.

The table lists this clonotype with many counts. In nucleotides, the CDR3 is TGTGCCAGCAGCTTAGGCCGGGACAGCTATGGCTACACCTTC. Encoded protein: CASSLGRDSYGYTF. The V gene is TRBV7-2, the J gene TRBJ1-2, with 7 bases lining up with TRBD1. The CDR3 length is 14 residues. Germline V gives CDR1 SGHTA, CDR2 FQGNSA. The ends lost 1 base at V and 4 bases at J; junction bases unmatched: 3.

This clonotype showed up many times. The V and J genes are TRBV19 and TRBJ1-1; possibly TRBD1 for D (5 bases). CDR3 length: 11 residues. The V and J ends lost 11 bases and 1 base respectively, with 8 bases between them. Per germline, CDR1 LNHDA and CDR2 SQIVND (reference sequence). DNA for the CDR3: TGTGCCTCGGGGGGGAACACTGAAGCTTTCTTT. The encoded protein is CASGGNTEAFF. The full variable domain, with the rest looked up from reference TRBV19 and TRBJ1-1, is DGGITQSPKYLFRKEGQNVTLSCEQNLNHDAMYWYRQDPGQGLRLIYYSQIVNDFQKGDIAEGYSVSREKKESFPLTVTSAQKNPTAFYLCASGGNTEAFFGQGTRLTVV.

Ten or more counts support this clonotype. The gene calls are TRBV5-1 and TRBJ2-7, with TRBD2 as a possible D gene (5 bases). The V end was cut by 0 bases, the J end by 4 bases, with 11 bases between. The germline V gene has CDR1 SGHRS and CDR2 YFSETQ. This CDR3 comprises 14 residues. CDR3 bases: TGCGCCAGCAGCTTGGGCGAGGGTCGGTACGAGCAGTACTTC. It specifies CASSLGEGRYEQYF.

As concerns this clonotype: No conserved phenylalanine or tryptophan ends this CDR3, so it is likely a read error. It is unclear where the CDR3 begins or ends on the DNA, so no DNA is shown, and the CDR3 is as TCRdb lists it. The V gene is TRBV7-9, the J gene TRBJ1-1. The CDR3 is 9 residues long, ends included. The germline gives CDR1 SEHNR, CDR2 FQNEAQ (reference sequence). This chain's CDR3 is CASSLGIGT.

This clonotype has just a few counts. This rearrangement joins TRBV2 to TRBJ2-7; TRBD2 matches 8 bases. This CDR3 comprises 14 residues. Unmatched junction bases numbered 8, after V lost 8 bases and J lost 2 bases. The germline V gene has CDR1 SNHLY and CDR2 FYNNEI. The CDR3 reads CASGASGSTYEQYF. CDR3 nucleotides: TGTGCCAGCGGGGCTAGCGGGTCTACCTACGAGCAGTACTTC. The full variable domain, rest sourced from reference TRBV2 and TRBJ2-7, is EPEVTQTPSHQVTQMGQEVILRCVPISNHLYFYWYRQILGQKVEFLVSFYNNEISEKSEIFDDQFSVERPDGSNFTLKIRSTKLEDSAMYFCASGASGSTYEQYFGPGTRLTVT.

V is TRBV29-1 and J is TRBJ1-2; the D is unclear. Germline V gene lookup returns CDR1 SQVTM and CDR2 ANQGSEA. The CDR3 has 11 amino acids. V lost 5 bases and J 6 bases, leaving 10 bases between the germline ends. The CDR3 DNA reads TGCAGCGTTACTAGGGAGCATGGCTACACCTTC. This encodes CSVTREHGYTF. Together with reference TRBV29-1 and TRBJ1-2, the CDR3 gives the full variable domain: SAVISQKPSRDICQRGTSLTIQCQVDSQVTMMFWYRQQPGQSLTLIATANQGSEATYESGFVIDKFPISRPNLTFSTLTVSNMSPEDSSIYLCSVTREHGYTFGSGTRLTVV.

This sequence joins TRBV20-1 and TRBJ1-5; perhaps TRBD1 as D (6 bases). Germline V gives CDR1 DFQATT, CDR2 SNEGSKA (reference sequence). The CDR3 loop spans 19 amino acids. V gave up 3 bases and J gave up 6 bases, with 30 bases separating them. The CDR3 bases are TGCAGTGCTAGTGAGGGAGGGGCCACGGGGGCTGTTTCTGGTCAGCCCCAGCATTTT. Translated, it gives CSASEGGATGAVSGQPQHF.

The chain couples TRBV12-3 or TRBV12-4 to TRBJ2-5; 12 bases align to TRBD1. J gave up 5 bases and V 7 bases, and 8 bases lay outside the gene matches. This CDR3 region has 15 residues. CDR3 protein: CASTLGTGGEETQYF. The CDR3, as DNA: TGTGCCAGCACTCTTGGGACAGGGGGCGAGGAGACCCAGTACTTC.

In its sample, this clonotype was seen many times. The chain employs TRBV7-9 and TRBJ2-7; 14 bases fit TRBD2. Germline V gene sequence: CDR1 SEHNR, CDR2 FQNEAQ (reference sequence). The CDR3 is made up of 15 amino acids. Trimming took 4 bases from V and 5 from J; bases not matched to a gene: 4. CDR3 sequence (DNA): TGTGCCAGCAGCTGGGGACTAGCGGGAGACGACGAGCAGTACTTC. Translating gives CASSWGLAGDDEQYF.

A single count supports this clonotype. The chain links TRBV20-1 to TRBJ2-7; 9 nucleotides match TRBD2. Unmatched junction bases numbered 13, after V lost 4 bases and J lost 3 bases. Germline assignment: CDR1 DFQATT and CDR2 SNEGSKA (reference sequence). This CDR3 is built from 16 residues. The CDR3 bases are TGCAGTGCTACACAGGGAGGCGCGGGAGGGGACTACGAGCAGTACTTC. This sequence encodes CSATQGGAGGDYEQYF.

The CDR3: CASSTSPSGNTIYF. Here the CDR3 DNA reads TGTGCCAGCAGCACCTCACCCTCTGGAAACACCATATATTTT. J is TRBJ1-3 and V is TRBV7-2; D call uncertain. The CDR3 runs to 14 residues. Germline CDR1 SGHTA, CDR2 FQGNSA. The V end was cut by 5 bases, the J end by 0 bases, with 8 bases between.

Many counts were recorded for this clonotype. This chain connects TRBV7-9 to TRBJ2-7; possible D gene TRBD2, 6 bases. The CDR3 extends over 15 amino acids. Looked up from germline, CDR1 is SEHNR and CDR2 is FQNEAQ (reference sequence). The V end was cut by 4 bases, the J end by 1 base, with 14 bases between. The CDR3 coding sequence is TGTGCCAGCAGCTCTCCGGGACTCATGTCCTACGAGCAGTACTTC. Translating gives CASSSPGLMSYEQYF.

The chain carries TRBV7-9 and TRBJ1-2; D is undetermined. Germline CDR1 reads SEHNR; CDR2 reads FQNEAQ (reference sequence). Trimming removed 5 bases from V and 9 bases from J, with 13 bases in between. The CDR3 runs to 12 residues. The CDR3 DNA is TGTGCCAGCAGCCGTGGTTGGGGAAGCTACACCTTC. It translates to CASSRGWGSYTF.